This TCR beta chain was found in a study of shared clonotypes between healthy human individuals. Study observations and caveats: There were few donors, and this limited the genetic and exposure-history diversity represented.

With respect to this clone: Its antigen is unknown. Compared with germline, one end of the junction differs, possibly owing to a read error.

Germline CDR1 MDHEN, CDR2 SYDVKM. This CDR3 region has 14 residues. Generated by immunoSEQ multiplex PCR, the TCRdb table keeps only in-frame clones and is missing some. Altogether about 960,000 clones are present, approximately 80% being singletons, with the ten largest covering approximately 1.5%. The clonotype originates from a man between 18 and 29 years old in good health. The sample consisted of memory CD4+ T cells sorted from blood. Subset specified: CD45RA-negative fraction. This rearrangement joins TRBV28 to TRBJ1-5; D not certain. CDR3 DNA sequence: TGTGCCAGCAGTTTGTTCGGGGTGAGTCAGCCCCGGCATTTT. It translates to CASSLFGVSQPRHF.